This T cell receptor (beta chain) comes out of a study of cytomegalovirus exposure and HLA in healthy donors. Findings and caveats of the study: Later on, an analysis showed TCR association rates differing by HLA locus, with DRB1 the most and HLA-C the fewest.

As to this clone: As yet, its antigen is unknown.

The PCR had 60 Vbeta and 13 Jbeta primers. Profiled with immunoSEQ multiplex PCR; TCRdb holds only in-frame clones, not every one. The sample has roughly 190,000 clones; around 87% are singletons. The V gene's germline CDR1 is SEHNR and CDR2 FQNEAQ (reference sequence). CDR3 length: 11 amino acids. The V end was cut by 5 bases, the J end by 11 bases, with 12 bases between. The clonotype originates from a young woman in good health and CMV-seronegative. V is TRBV7-9 and J is TRBJ2-5, with D uncertain. Material for sequencing was PBMCs. CDR3 amino acids: CASSLSKEQYF. For the CDR3, the DNA is TGTGCCAGCAGCCTCTCAAAGGAGCAGTACTTC.